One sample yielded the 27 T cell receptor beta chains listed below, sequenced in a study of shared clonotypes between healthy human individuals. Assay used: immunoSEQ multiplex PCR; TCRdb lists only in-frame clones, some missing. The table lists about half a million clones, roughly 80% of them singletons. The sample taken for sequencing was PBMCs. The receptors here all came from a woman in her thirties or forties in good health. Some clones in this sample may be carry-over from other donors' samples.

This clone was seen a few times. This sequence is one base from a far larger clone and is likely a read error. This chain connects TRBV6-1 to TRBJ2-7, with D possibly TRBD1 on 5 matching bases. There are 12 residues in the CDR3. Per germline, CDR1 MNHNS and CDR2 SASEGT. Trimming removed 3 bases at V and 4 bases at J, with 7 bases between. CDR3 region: CASSDQGYEQYF. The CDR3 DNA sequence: TGTGCCAGCAGTGATCAGGGATACGAGCAGTACTTC.

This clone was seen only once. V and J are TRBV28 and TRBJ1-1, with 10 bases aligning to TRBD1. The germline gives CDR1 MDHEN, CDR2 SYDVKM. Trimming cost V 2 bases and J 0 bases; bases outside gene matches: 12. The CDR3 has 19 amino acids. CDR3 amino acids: CASSLGLRGQGIMNTEAFF. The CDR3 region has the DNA TGTGCCAGCAGTTTAGGTTTGAGGGGACAGGGGATCATGAACACTGAAGCTTTCTTT.

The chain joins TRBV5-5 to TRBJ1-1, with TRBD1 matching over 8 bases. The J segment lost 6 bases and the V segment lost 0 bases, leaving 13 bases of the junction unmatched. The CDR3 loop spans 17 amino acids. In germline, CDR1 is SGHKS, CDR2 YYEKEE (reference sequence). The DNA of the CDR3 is TGTGCCAGCAGCTTGGCCCAATACCGGACAGGGATCGCTGAAGCTTTCTTT. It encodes CASSLAQYRTGIAEAFF.

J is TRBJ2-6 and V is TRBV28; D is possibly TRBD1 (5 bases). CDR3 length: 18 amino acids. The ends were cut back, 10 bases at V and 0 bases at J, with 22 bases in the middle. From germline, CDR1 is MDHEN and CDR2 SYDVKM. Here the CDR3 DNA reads TGTGCCACCCACCCCCGAGACAGAAAAAACTCTGGGGCCAACGTCCTGACTTTC. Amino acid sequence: CATHPRDRKNSGANVLTF.

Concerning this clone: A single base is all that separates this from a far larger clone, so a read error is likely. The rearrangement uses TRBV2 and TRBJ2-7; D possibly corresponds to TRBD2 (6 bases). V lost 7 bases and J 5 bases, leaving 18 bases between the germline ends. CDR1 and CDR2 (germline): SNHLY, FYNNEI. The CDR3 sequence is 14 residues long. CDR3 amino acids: CASKRLERNHEQYF. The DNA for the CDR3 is TGTGCCAGCAAAAGACTAGAGCGGAACCACGAGCAGTACTTC.

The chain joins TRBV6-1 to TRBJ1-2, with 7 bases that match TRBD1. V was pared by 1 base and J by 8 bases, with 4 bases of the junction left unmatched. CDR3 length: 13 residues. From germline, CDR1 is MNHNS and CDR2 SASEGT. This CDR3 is CASSEGQGDGYTF. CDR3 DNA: TGTGCCAGCAGTGAAGGACAGGGAGACGGCTACACCTTC.

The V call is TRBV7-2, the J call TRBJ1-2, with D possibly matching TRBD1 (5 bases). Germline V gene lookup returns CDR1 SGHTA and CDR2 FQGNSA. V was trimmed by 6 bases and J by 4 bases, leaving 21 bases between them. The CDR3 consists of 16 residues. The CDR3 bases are TGTGCCAGCAGAAGGAGGGACGGAAGGCGGATCTATGGCTACACCTTC. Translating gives CASRRRDGRRIYGYTF.

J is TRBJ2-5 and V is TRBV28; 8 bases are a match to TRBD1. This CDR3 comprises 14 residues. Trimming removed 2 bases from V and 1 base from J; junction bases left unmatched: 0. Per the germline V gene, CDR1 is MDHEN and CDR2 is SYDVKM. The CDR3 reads CASSLTGGQETQYF. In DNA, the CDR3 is TGTGCCAGCAGTTTAACAGGGGGCCAAGAGACCCAGTACTTC.

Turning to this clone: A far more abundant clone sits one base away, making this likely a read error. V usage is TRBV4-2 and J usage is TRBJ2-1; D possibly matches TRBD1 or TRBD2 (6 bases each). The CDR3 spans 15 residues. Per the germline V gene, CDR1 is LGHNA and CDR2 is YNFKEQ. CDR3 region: CAGSQDQGGHNEQFF. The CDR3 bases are TGTGCCGGCAGCCAAGATCAAGGGGGGCACAATGAGCAGTTCTTC.

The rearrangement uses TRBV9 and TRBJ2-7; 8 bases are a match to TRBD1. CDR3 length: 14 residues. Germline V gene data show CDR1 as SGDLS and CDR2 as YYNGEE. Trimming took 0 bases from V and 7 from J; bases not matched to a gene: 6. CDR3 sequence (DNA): TGTGCCAGCAGCGTAGGGTCAGGGGGCCTGGAGCAGTACTTC. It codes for CASSVGSGGLEQYF.

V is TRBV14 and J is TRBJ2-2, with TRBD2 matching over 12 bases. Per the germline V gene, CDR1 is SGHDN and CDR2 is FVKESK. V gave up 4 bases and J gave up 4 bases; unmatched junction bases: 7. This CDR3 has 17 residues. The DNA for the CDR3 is TGTGCCAGCAGCCCTTGGACTAGCGGGACACTCACCGGGGAGCTGTTTTTT. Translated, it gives CASSPWTSGTLTGELFF.

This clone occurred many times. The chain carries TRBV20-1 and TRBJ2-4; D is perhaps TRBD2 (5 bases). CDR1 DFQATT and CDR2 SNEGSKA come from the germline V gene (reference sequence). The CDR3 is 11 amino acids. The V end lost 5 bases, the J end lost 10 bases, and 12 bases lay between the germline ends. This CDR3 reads CSAGHREIQYF. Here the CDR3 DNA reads TGCAGTGCTGGGCATAGGGAGATTCAGTACTTC.

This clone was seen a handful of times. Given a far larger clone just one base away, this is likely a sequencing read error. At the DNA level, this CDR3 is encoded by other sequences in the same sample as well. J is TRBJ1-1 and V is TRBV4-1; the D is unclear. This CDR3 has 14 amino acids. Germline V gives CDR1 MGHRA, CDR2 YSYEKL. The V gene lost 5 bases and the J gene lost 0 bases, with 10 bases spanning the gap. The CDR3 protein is CASSSGLLNTEAFF. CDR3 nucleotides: TGCGCCAGCAGCTCTGGGTTGCTGAACACTGAAGCTTTCTTT.

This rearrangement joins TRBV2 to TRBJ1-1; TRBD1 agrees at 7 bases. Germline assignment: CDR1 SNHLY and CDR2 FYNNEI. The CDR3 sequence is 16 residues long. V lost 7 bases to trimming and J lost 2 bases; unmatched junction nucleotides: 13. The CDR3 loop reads CASIVTGWLKNTEAFF. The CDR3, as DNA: TGTGCCAGCATTGTGACAGGGTGGTTAAAAAACACTGAAGCTTTCTTT.

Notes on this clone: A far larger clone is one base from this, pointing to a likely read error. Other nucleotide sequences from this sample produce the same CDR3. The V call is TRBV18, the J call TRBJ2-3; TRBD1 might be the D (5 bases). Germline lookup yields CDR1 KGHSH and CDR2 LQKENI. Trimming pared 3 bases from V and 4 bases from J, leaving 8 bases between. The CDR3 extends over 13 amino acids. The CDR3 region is CASSPARADTQYF. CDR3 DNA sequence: TGTGCCAGCTCACCCGCCAGGGCAGATACGCAGTATTTT.

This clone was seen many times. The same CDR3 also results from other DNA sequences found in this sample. The CDR3 protein is CASSYAGSGNTIYF. The CDR3 DNA sequence: TGTGCCAGCAGCTACGCGGGCTCTGGAAACACCATATATTTT. J is TRBJ1-3 and V is TRBV27; D is undetermined. The CDR3 contains 14 residues. The V gene lost 6 bases and the J gene lost 0 bases, with 9 bases spanning the gap. CDR1 MNHEY and CDR2 SMNVEV come from the germline V gene (reference sequence).

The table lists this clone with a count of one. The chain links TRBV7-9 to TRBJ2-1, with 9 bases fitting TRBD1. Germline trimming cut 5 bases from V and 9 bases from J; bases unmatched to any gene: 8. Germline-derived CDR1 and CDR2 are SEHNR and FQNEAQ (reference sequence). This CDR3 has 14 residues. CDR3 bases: TGTGCCAGCAGCCCCGGGACAGGGAGCTTTGAGCAGTTCTTC. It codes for CASSPGTGSFEQFF.

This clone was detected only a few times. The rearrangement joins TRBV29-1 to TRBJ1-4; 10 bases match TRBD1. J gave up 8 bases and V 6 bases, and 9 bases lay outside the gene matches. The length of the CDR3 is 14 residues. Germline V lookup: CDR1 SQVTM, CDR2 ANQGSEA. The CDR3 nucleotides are TGCAGCGTGCTGGACAGGGGGAACGGAGAAAAACTGTTTTTT. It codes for CSVLDRGNGEKLFF.

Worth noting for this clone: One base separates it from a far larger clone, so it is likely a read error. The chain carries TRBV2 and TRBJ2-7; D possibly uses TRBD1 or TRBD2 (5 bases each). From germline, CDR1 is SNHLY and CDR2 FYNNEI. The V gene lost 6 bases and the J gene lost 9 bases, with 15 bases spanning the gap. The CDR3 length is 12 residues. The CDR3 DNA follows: TGTGCCAGCAGCACCTTGGGACCTCGGCAGTACTTC. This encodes CASSTLGPRQYF.

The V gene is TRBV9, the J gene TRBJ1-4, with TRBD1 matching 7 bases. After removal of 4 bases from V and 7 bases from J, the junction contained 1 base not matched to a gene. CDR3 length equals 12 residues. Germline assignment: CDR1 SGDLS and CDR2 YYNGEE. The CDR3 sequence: CASSPGGEKLFF. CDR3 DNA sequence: TGTGCCAGCAGCCCAGGGGGTGAAAAACTGTTTTTT.

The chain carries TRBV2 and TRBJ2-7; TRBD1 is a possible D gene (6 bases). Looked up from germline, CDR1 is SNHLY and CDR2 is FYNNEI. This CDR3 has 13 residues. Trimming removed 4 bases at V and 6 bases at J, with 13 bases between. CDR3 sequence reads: CASSGSGVSEQYF. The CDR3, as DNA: TGTGCCAGCAGTGGGTCAGGGGTGTCCGAGCAGTACTTC.

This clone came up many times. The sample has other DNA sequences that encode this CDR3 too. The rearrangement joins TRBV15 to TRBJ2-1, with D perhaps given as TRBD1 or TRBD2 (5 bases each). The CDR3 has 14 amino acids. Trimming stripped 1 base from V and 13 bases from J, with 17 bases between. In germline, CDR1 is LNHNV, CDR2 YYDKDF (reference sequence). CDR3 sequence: CATSRAGDSREQFF. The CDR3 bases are TGTGCCACCAGCAGAGCCGGTGACAGTCGGGAACAGTTCTTC.

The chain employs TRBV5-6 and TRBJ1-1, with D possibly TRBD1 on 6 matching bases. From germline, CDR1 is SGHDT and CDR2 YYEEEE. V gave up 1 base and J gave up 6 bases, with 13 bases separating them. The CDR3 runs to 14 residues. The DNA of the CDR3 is TGTGCCAGCAGCTTGTCTCAGGGGAGGCCTGAAGCTTTCTTT. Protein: CASSLSQGRPEAFF.

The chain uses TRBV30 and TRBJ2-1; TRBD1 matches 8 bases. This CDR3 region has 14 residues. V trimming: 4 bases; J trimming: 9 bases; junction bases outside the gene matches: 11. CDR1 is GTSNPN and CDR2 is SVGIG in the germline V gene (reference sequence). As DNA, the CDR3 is TGTGCCTGGACCCGAGAAGACAGGGGCCCTGAGCAGTTCTTC. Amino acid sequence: CAWTREDRGPEQFF. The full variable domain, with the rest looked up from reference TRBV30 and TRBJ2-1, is SQTIHQWPATLVQPVGSPLSLECTVEGTSNPNLYWYRQAAGRGLQLLFYSVGIGQISSEVPQNLSASRPQDRQFILSSKKLLLSDSGFYLCAWTREDRGPEQFFGPGTRLTVL.

CDR3 sequence (DNA): TGTGCCAGCAGCAGCCCCGGGACATCGATCTCGGGGACTGAAGCTTTCTTT. This gives the protein CASSSPGTSISGTEAFF. This rearrangement joins TRBV28 to TRBJ1-1, with a tentative D call TRBD1 (6 bases). V was trimmed by 6 bases and J by 5 bases, leaving 25 bases between them. CDR1 is MDHEN, CDR2 SYDVKM, per germline. The CDR3 extends over 17 amino acids.

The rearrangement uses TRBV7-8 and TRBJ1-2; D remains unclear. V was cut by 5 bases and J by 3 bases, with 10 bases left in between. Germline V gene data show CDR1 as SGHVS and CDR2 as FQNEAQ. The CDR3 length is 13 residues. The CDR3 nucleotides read TGTGCCAGCAGCCTAACTACTTACTATGGCTACACCTTC. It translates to CASSLTTYYGYTF.

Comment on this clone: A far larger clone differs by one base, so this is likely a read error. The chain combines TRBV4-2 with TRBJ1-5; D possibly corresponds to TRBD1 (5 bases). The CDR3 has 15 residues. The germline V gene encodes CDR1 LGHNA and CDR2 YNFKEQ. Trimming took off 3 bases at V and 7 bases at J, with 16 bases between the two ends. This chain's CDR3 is CASSHNGGGGQPQHF. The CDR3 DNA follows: TGTGCCAGCAGCCATAACGGGGGGGGTGGACAGCCCCAGCATTTT.